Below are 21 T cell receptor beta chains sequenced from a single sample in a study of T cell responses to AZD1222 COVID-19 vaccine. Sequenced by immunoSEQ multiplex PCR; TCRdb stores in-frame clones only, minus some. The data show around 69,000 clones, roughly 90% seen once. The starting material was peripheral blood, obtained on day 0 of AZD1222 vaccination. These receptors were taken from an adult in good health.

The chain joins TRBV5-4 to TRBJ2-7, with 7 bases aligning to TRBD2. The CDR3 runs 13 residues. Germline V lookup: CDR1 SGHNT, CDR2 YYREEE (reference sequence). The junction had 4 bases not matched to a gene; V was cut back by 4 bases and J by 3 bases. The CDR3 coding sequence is TGTGCCAGCAGCCGGGACTATAACTACGAGCAGTACTTC. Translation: CASSRDYNYEQYF.

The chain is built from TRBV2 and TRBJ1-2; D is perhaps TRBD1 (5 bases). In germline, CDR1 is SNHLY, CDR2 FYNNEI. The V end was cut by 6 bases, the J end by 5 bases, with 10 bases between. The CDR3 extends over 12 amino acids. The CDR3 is CASRTGVYGYTF. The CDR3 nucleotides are TGTGCCAGCAGAACGGGGGTATATGGCTACACCTTC. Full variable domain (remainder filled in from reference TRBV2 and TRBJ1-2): EPEVTQTPSHQVTQMGQEVILRCVPISNHLYFYWYRQILGQKVEFLVSFYNNEISEKSEIFDDQFSVERPDGSNFTLKIRSTKLEDSAMYFCASRTGVYGYTFGSGTRLTVV.

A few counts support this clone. CDR3 in amino acids: CASSPTSGNTGELFF. Written as DNA, the CDR3 is TGTGCCAGCAGCCCGACTAGCGGAAACACCGGGGAGCTGTTTTTT. The V call is TRBV2, the J call TRBJ2-2; the match to TRBD2 covers 9 bases. The CDR3 consists of 15 residues. The J segment lost 2 bases and the V segment lost 6 bases, leaving 4 bases of the junction unmatched. Germline lookup yields CDR1 SNHLY and CDR2 FYNNEI. The full variable domain, completed using reference TRBV2 and TRBJ2-2, is EPEVTQTPSHQVTQMGQEVILRCVPISNHLYFYWYRQILGQKVEFLVSFYNNEISEKSEIFDDQFSVERPDGSNFTLKIRSTKLEDSAMYFCASSPTSGNTGELFFGEGSRLTVL.

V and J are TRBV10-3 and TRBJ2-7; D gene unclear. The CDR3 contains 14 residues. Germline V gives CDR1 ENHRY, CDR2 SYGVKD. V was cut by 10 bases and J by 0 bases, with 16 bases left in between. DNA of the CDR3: TGTGCCAGCAGCCCGAGTGTGAACTCCTACGAGCAGTACTTC. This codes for CASSPSVNSYEQYF.

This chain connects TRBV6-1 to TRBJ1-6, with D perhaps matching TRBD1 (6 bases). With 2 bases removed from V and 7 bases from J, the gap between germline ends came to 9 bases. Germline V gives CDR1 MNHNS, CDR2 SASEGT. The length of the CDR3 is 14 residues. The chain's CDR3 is CASSELDRNSPLHF. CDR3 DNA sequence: TGTGCCAGCAGTGAACTCGACAGGAATTCACCCCTCCACTTT.

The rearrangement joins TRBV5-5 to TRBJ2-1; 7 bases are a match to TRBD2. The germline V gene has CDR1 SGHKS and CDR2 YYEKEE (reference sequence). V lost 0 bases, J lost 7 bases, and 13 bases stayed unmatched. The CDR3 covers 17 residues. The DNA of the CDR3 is TGTGCCAGCAGCTTGGTCGGGGGAGGGAGTCGATGGAATGAGCAGTTCTTC. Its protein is CASSLVGGGSRWNEQFF.

Written as DNA, the CDR3 is TGTGCCAGCAGCTTGGGACAGGGGGGCAATTCACCCCTCCACTTT. Amino acid sequence: CASSLGQGGNSPLHF. The chain couples TRBV7-2 to TRBJ1-6, with 11 bases lining up with TRBD1. The V segment lost 3 bases and the J segment 7 bases; nucleotides outside the gene matches: 2. The CDR3 consists of 15 residues. The germline gives CDR1 SGHTA, CDR2 FQGNSA.

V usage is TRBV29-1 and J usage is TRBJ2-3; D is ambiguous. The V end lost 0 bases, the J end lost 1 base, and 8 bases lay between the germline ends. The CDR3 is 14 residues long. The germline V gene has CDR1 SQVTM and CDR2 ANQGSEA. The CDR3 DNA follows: TGCAGCGTTGAAGAAGGTGGTGGCACAGATACGCAGTATTTT. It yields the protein CSVEEGGGTDTQYF.

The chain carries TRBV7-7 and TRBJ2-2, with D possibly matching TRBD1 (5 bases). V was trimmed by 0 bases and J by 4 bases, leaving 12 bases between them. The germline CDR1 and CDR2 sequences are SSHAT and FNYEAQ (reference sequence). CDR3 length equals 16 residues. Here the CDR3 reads CASSLAGGRATGELFF. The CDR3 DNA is TGTGCCAGCAGCTTAGCGGGTGGCAGGGCCACCGGGGAGCTGTTTTTT.

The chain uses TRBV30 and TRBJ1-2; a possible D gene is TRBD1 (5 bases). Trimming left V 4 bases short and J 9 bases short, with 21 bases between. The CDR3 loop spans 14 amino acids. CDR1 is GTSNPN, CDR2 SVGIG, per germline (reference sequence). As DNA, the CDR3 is TGTGCCTGGACTCCGTCACAGGCGGTCCGCCGCTACACCTTC. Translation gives CAWTPSQAVRRYTF.

The CDR3 DNA follows: TGTGCCTGGGGTAGCGGGGGGATCACAGATACGCAGTATTTT. Amino acids: CAWGSGGITDTQYF. This chain uses TRBV30 with TRBJ2-3; 10 bases fit TRBD2. The CDR3 spans 14 residues. Germline V gives CDR1 GTSNPN, CDR2 SVGIG (reference sequence). Trimming at V came to 5 bases and at J to 2 bases, leaving 4 bases not matched to a gene. Together with reference TRBV30 and TRBJ2-3, the CDR3 gives the full variable domain: SQTIHQWPATLVQPVGSPLSLECTVEGTSNPNLYWYRQAAGRGLQLLFYSVGIGQISSEVPQNLSASRPQDRQFILSSKKLLLSDSGFYLCAWGSGGITDTQYFGPGTRLTVL.

CDR3 protein: CASSPRVLNTEAFF. CDR3 coding DNA: TGTGCCAGCAGCCCCAGGGTTTTGAACACTGAAGCTTTCTTT. The chain uses TRBV6-6 and TRBJ1-1; a possible D gene is TRBD1 (5 bases). Germline lookup yields CDR1 MNHNY and CDR2 SVGAGI (reference sequence). V dropped 6 bases and J dropped 0 bases, with 11 bases sitting between them. This CDR3 has 14 residues.

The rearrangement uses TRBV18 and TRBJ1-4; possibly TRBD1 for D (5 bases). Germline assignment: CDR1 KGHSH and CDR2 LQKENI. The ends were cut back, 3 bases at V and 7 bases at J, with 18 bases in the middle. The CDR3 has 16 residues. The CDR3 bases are TGTGCCAGCTCACCTTCCCCCGGGGGTAGCAGTGAAAAACTGTTTTTT. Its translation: CASSPSPGGSSEKLFF.

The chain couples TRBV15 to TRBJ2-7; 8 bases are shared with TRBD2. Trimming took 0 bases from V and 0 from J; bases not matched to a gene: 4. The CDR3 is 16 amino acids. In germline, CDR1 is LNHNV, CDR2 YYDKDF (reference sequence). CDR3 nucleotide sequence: TGTGCCACCAGCAGAGATCGCGGGGGGTTCTCCTACGAGCAGTACGTC. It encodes CATSRDRGGFSYEQYV.

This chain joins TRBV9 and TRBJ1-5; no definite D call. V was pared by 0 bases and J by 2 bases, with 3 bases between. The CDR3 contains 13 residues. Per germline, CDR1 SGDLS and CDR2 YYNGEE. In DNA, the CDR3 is TGTGCCAGCAGCGTAGACGGCAATCAGCCCCAGCATTTT. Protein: CASSVDGNQPQHF.

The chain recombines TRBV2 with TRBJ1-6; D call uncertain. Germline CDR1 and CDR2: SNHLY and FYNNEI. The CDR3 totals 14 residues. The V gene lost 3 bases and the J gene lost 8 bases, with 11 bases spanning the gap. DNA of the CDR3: TGTGCCAGCAGTGAGTTGGAAGGGTATTCACCCCTCCACTTT. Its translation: CASSELEGYSPLHF.

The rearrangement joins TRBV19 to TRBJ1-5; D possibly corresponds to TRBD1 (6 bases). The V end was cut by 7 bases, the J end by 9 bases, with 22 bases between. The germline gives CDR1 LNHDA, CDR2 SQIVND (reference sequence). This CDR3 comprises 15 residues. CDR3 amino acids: CASTGSGWGASPQHF. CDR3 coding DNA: TGTGCCAGTACCGGTTCGGGCTGGGGGGCCTCGCCCCAGCATTTT.

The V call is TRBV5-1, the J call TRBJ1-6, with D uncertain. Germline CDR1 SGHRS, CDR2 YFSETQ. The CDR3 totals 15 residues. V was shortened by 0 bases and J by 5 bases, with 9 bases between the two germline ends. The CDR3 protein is CASSLDSLNNSPLHF. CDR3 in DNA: TGCGCCAGCAGCTTGGACAGCCTCAATAATTCACCCCTCCACTTT.

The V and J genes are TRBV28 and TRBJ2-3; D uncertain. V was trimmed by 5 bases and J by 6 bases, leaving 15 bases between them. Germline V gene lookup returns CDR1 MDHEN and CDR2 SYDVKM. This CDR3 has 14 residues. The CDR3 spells CASSLTRNLDTQYF. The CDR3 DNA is TGTGCCAGCAGTCTGACGAGGAACCTGGATACGCAGTATTTT.

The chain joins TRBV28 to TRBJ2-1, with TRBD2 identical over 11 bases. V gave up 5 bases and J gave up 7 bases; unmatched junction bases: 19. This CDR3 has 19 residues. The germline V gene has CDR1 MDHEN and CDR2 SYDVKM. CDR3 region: CASSGASGGITIGWNEQFF. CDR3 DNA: TGTGCCAGCAGTGGGGCTAGCGGGGGGATTACAATAGGGTGGAATGAGCAGTTCTTC.

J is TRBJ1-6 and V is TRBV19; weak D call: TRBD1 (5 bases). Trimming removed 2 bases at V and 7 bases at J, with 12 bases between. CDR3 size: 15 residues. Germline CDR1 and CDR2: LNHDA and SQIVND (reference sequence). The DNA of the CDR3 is TGTGCCAGTAGTATATCGAGACAGACGAATTCACCCCTCCACTTT. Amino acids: CASSISRQTNSPLHF.